This entry is about one TCR beta chain. Its antigen remains undetermined. Base-call qualities are not available, and no considerably larger clone is one nucleotide away. The sample's time point, from its label and the paper: about 28 days (+/-7) after the second vaccine dose. AZD1222 recipients whose second dose came at about 4 weeks and those whose second dose came at about 12 weeks were combined into one group, since spike-specific TCR depth and breadth did not differ between the two schedules. Samples from vaccinated people were obtained from the UK trials COV001 and COV002, which included a single-blind randomized controlled phase 2/3 trial of AZD1222 (ChAdOx1 nCoV-19) in healthy adults. For TCRbeta chain sequencing, PBMC samples from trial participants were taken at day 0 and at day 28 after the second dose. This record belongs to a study of T cell responses to AZD1222 COVID-19 vaccine (dated by TCRdb to about 2021). Broadly, across the study: TCR sequencing was performed for approximately 240 trial participants, of whom approximately 200 were given two doses of AZD1222 and around 25 were given two doses of MenACWY control vaccine. Trial participants were enrolled by age into 18-55, 56-69 and 70-plus year subgroups, with around 140, 26 and 57 TCR-sequenced participants respectively. Summary of the overall study and its limitations: The 56-69-year group was small, and its depth increase did not reach significance, likely because of low power. The whole spike protein was spanned by vaccine-associated CD4 TCRs, and dominant responses were seen in regions 160-218 and 743-854. Only a handful of AZD1222 recipients were SARS-CoV-2 seropositive at baseline, limiting conclusions about previously exposed vaccinees. After two AZD1222 doses, spike-specific TCR breadth and depth were significantly higher than at day 0 and than in MenACWY recipients. Participants were mostly white British, with more females than males. The authors suggested clonal diversity may have been underestimated. Because no day 14 peak-response samples were available, repertoires were characterized only after the peak T cell response. Reportedly, close to half of the unique spike-specific TCRs recognized epitopes lying outside the regions that are mutated in the B.1.351 and B.1.1.7 variants.

The CDR3 regions of human TCRbeta chains were subjected to immunosequencing. Processing in the source paper ran as follows. TCRs in the repertoires were compared against a reference library of SARS-CoV-2-specific TCRs that had been generated with the MIRA antigen-specificity platform. Breadth meant the fraction of unique TCRs that were SARS-CoV-2-associated, whereas depth meant the fraction of total T cells that were SARS-CoV-2-associated. Using the MIRA data, each spike-specific TCR was mapped to the spike region that the TCR reacts to and placed in a CD4 or CD8 class. Log10-transformed breadth and depth values were compared by one-way ANOVA with Sidak's multiple comparisons tests. The table was pulled from immuneACCESS by TCRdb, which kept in-frame rearrangements only. Such tables lose some clones; where checked, under half of the loss comes from unresolved V genes, and the rest has no known cause. For V, J and clone size, that table is used; D and trimming come from the DNA. In all, the sample holds under 150,000 clones, and roughly 92% of those were seen once. 1% to 1.3% of the sample is in the top ten clones.

The sample here was peripheral blood, taken 28 days after the second AZD1222 dose. This TCR was sampled from an adult who received the AZD1222 COVID-19 vaccine.

The CDR3 region reads CASSVAPGLYNEQFF. The DNA sequence is TGTGCCAGCAGCGTAGCCCCGGGACTGTACAATGAGCAGTTCTTC. Recombination linked TRBV9 to TRBJ2-1; TRBD2 might be the D gene, on 6 matching bases. Per the germline V gene, SGDLS is the CDR1 and YYNGEE is the CDR2. From cysteine to phenylalanine, the CDR3 is 15 amino acids long. Solely the CDR3 DNA is kept, with 45 bases framed from the first base. V is cut by 0 bases and J by 4 bases, and the space between the germline ends is 11 bases.